What follows are 10 T cell receptor beta chains derived from one specimen sequenced in a study of cytotoxic CD8 clonotypes in ibrutinib-treated CLL. Clones were read by immunoSEQ multiplex PCR, and TCRdb kept only the in-frame ones, dropping some. Here the sample spans about 200,000 clones, roughly three quarters being singletons. The sample consisted of PBMCs, taken after 12 months of ibrutinib treatment. These receptors all come from a human donor with chronic lymphocytic leukemia.

This clone came up once. V is TRBV28 and J is TRBJ2-7; D may correspond to TRBD1 or TRBD2 (5 bases each). The V and J ends lost 3 bases and 6 bases respectively, with 21 bases between them. The CDR3 is made up of 16 amino acids. Per the germline V gene, CDR1 is MDHEN and CDR2 is SYDVKM. CDR3 protein: CASSLGRNSGPSEQYF. Here the CDR3 DNA reads TGTGCCAGCAGTTTGGGCCGTAATTCGGGGCCGTCCGAGCAGTACTTC.

V is TRBV15 and J is TRBJ2-5; no firm D call. This CDR3 is 14 amino acids long. V was trimmed by 2 bases and J by 5 bases, leaving 12 bases between them. Germline CDR1 is LNHNV and CDR2 is YYDKDF (reference sequence). The CDR3 DNA is TGTGCCACCAGCAGATTGGGGATGGTCGAGACCCAGTACTTC. As protein: CATSRLGMVETQYF.

The chain couples TRBV27 to TRBJ2-1; a possible D gene is TRBD1 (6 bases). There are 13 residues in the CDR3. Looked up from germline, CDR1 is MNHEY and CDR2 is SMNVEV (reference sequence). V was trimmed by 3 bases and J by 13 bases, leaving 16 bases between them. The CDR3 region is CASSLGRQVRQFF. CDR3 in DNA: TGTGCCAGCAGTTTGGGGAGACAGGTGCGTCAGTTCTTC.

The rearrangement links TRBV7-2 to TRBJ1-1, with TRBD1 matching 8 bases. From germline, CDR1 is SGHTA and CDR2 FQGNSA. This CDR3 has 13 amino acids. J was trimmed by 8 bases and V by 1 base; bases with no gene match: 3. CDR3 coding DNA: TGTGCCAGCAGCTTAGACCGGACAGGGGAAGCTTTCTTT. Its translation is CASSLDRTGEAFF.

This clone was picked up one time. The V gene is TRBV7-9, the J gene TRBJ2-7; D call uncertain. Trimming left V 8 bases short and J 0 bases short, with 14 bases between. From germline, CDR1 is SEHNR and CDR2 FQNEAQ (reference sequence). CDR3 length: 14 amino acids. CDR3 nucleotide sequence: TGTGCCAGCCTCACTACTGGCGGCTCCTACGAGCAGTACTTC. Protein: CASLTTGGSYEQYF.

The V and J genes are TRBV5-1 and TRBJ1-5; D is perhaps TRBD1 (6 bases). Trimming removed 4 bases from V and 0 bases from J, with 11 bases in between. Germline V gene lookup returns CDR1 SGHRS and CDR2 YFSETQ. This CDR3 has 15 residues. The CDR3 DNA sequence: TGCGCCAGCAGCCCGGGACAATATAGCAATCAGCCCCAGCATTTT. Its protein product is CASSPGQYSNQPQHF.

This chain uses TRBV19 with TRBJ1-1; possibly TRBD1 for D (5 bases). Germline values: CDR1 LNHDA, CDR2 SQIVND (reference sequence). The V and J ends lost 2 bases and 10 bases respectively, with 29 bases between them. CDR3 size: 18 residues. CDR3 coding DNA: TGTGCCAGTAGTATATCCCCCCCGGGACTGCCCTTCGAACTTGGAGCTTTCTTT. This gives the protein CASSISPPGLPFELGAFF. The whole variable domain, remainder taken from reference TRBV19 and TRBJ1-1, is DGGITQSPKYLFRKEGQNVTLSCEQNLNHDAMYWYRQDPGQGLRLIYYSQIVNDFQKGDIAEGYSVSREKKESFPLTVTSAQKNPTAFYLCASSISPPGLPFELGAFFGQGTRLTVV.

The V and J genes are TRBV27 and TRBJ1-4; the D gene is possibly TRBD1 (6 bases). CDR3 length: 16 amino acids. Germline V gene data show CDR1 as MNHEY and CDR2 as SMNVEV (reference sequence). The V gene lost 4 bases and the J gene lost 7 bases, with 19 bases spanning the gap. The CDR3: CASSSRGGGLREKLFF. DNA for the CDR3: TGTGCCAGCAGTTCAAGGGGGGGCGGGTTGCGTGAAAAACTGTTTTTT.

This clone was seen once. The V and J genes are TRBV5-1 and TRBJ2-7; D could derive from TRBD1 or TRBD2 (6 bases each). The CDR3 covers 14 residues. Trimming stripped 0 bases from V and 6 bases from J, with 13 bases between. Looked up from germline, CDR1 is SGHRS and CDR2 is YFSETQ. CDR3 in amino acids: CASSLGSGEAEQYF. In DNA form, the CDR3 reads TGCGCCAGCAGCTTGGGTTCAGGGGAGGCCGAGCAGTACTTC.

J is TRBJ1-1 and V is TRBV7-3; 7 bases are a match to TRBD1. The trim removed 5 bases at V and 3 bases at J, leaving 9 bases unmatched. There are 15 residues in the CDR3. Per germline, CDR1 SGHTA and CDR2 FQGTGA. The CDR3 DNA sequence: TGTGCCAGCAGCCCCCAACAGGGGCTGCACACTGAAGCTTTCTTT. This codes for CASSPQQGLHTEAFF.